Presented here are 17 T cell receptor beta chains from one specimen sequenced in a study of cytotoxic CD8 clonotypes in ibrutinib-treated CLL. Profiling relied on immunoSEQ multiplex PCR, and the TCRdb table lists in-frame clones only, not all of them. Of around 310,000 clones listed, more than 65% are singletons. The sample consisted of PBMCs, taken before ibrutinib treatment. The receptors were sampled from a human donor with chronic lymphocytic leukemia.

The chain employs TRBV5-4 and TRBJ2-7, with 11 bases fitting TRBD1. V was pared by 0 bases and J by 6 bases, with 5 bases of the junction left unmatched. The CDR3 totals 15 residues. The V gene's germline CDR1 is SGHNT and CDR2 YYREEE (reference sequence). CDR3 DNA sequence: TGTGCCAGCAGCTTGGGTGGGACAGGGGGGCTCGAGCAGTACTTC. Translating it yields CASSLGGTGGLEQYF.

This chain links TRBV27 with TRBJ2-7; D ambiguous. Germline assignment: CDR1 MNHEY and CDR2 SMNVEV (reference sequence). The V and J ends lost 3 bases and 1 base respectively, with 7 bases between them. This CDR3 spans 13 amino acids. CDR3 in amino acids: CASSLHPSYEQYF. The CDR3 DNA follows: TGTGCCAGCAGTTTGCACCCTTCCTACGAGCAGTACTTC.

The chain carries TRBV9 and TRBJ2-3, with D maybe TRBD1 (6 bases). CDR1 is SGDLS and CDR2 is YYNGEE in the germline V gene. The V end was cut by 0 bases, the J end by 2 bases, with 13 bases between. This CDR3 contains 16 residues. CDR3 DNA sequence: TGTGCCAGCAGCGTAGGAGCGGACAGAATCACAGATACGCAGTATTTT. Amino acids: CASSVGADRITDTQYF.

This chain joins TRBV10-3 and TRBJ2-3; 9 nucleotides match TRBD2. Germline-derived CDR1 and CDR2 are ENHRY and SYGVKD. The CDR3 length is 15 residues. Germline trimming cut 6 bases from V and 1 base from J; bases unmatched to any gene: 5. The CDR3 here is CAIRGGLAGTDTQYF. CDR3 sequence (DNA): TGTGCCATCAGAGGGGGACTAGCCGGCACAGATACGCAGTATTTT.

This clone showed up just a few times. V and J are TRBV7-2 and TRBJ2-7, with D possibly TRBD2 on 6 matching bases. Germline V gene sequence: CDR1 SGHTA, CDR2 FQGNSA. CDR3 size: 14 residues. Trimming took off 5 bases at V and 3 bases at J, with 14 bases between the two ends. As DNA, the CDR3 is TGTGCCAGCAGCCATTATTTGGGGGGCTACGAGCAGTACTTC. As protein: CASSHYLGGYEQYF.

This chain connects TRBV2 to TRBJ2-4, with D unresolved. CDR3 length: 14 amino acids. V was pared by 8 bases and J by 0 bases, with 11 bases between. Germline CDR1 is SNHLY and CDR2 is FYNNEI. The CDR3 protein is CASGLGLAKNIQYF. The CDR3 DNA follows: TGTGCCAGCGGTTTGGGTCTAGCCAAAAACATTCAGTACTTC.

The CDR3 DNA follows: TGTGCCTGGAGTCGAGGGGCCGGGACTGAAGCTTTCTTT. Its translation: CAWSRGAGTEAFF. This chain joins TRBV30 and TRBJ1-1, with D perhaps TRBD1 (5 bases). The V gene's germline CDR1 is GTSNPN and CDR2 SVGIG (reference sequence). This CDR3 has 13 residues. Between the trimmed V and J ends, which lost 2 bases and 5 bases, there was a span of 12 bases.

The chain recombines TRBV19 with TRBJ2-7; D remains unclear. Germline V gene lookup returns CDR1 LNHDA and CDR2 SQIVND (reference sequence). Between the trimmed V and J ends, which lost 6 bases and 3 bases, there was a span of 18 bases. The CDR3 runs 15 residues. CDR3 amino acids: CASSRTANTVYEQYF. The DNA of the CDR3 is TGTGCCAGTAGCCGGACGGCGAATACCGTCTACGAGCAGTACTTC.

The rearrangement uses TRBV9 and TRBJ1-1; a possible D gene is TRBD1 (5 bases). The CDR3 totals 15 residues. Trimming took 3 bases from V and 0 from J, leaving 12 bases between them. Germline V gene data show CDR1 as SGDLS and CDR2 as YYNGEE. CDR3 in amino acids: CASSGGSGMNTEAFF. The DNA of the CDR3 is TGTGCCAGCAGCGGGGGCAGTGGAATGAACACTGAAGCTTTCTTT.

As for this clone: This may be a read error: a much more frequent sequence differs by one nucleotide. The gene calls are TRBV5-6 and TRBJ1-1, with D perhaps matching TRBD1 (5 bases). The germline V gene has CDR1 SGHDT and CDR2 YYEEEE. CDR3 size: 13 residues. Trimming left V 2 bases short and J 1 base short, with 6 bases between. CDR3 bases: TGTGCCAGCAGCTTCGACAGGAACACTGAAGCTTTCTTT. Residues: CASSFDRNTEAFF.

The chain is built from TRBV28 and TRBJ2-1; TRBD1 is a possible D gene (5 bases). From germline, CDR1 is MDHEN and CDR2 SYDVKM. Trimming shortened V by 5 bases and J by 5 bases, and 19 bases separated the two germline ends. This CDR3 has 16 residues. CDR3 coding DNA: TGTGCCAGCAGTGGGTGGGGCCCCGGAAATAACAATGAGCAGTTCTTC. It specifies CASSGWGPGNNNEQFF.

The chain joins TRBV30 to TRBJ1-5; no reliable D call. The CDR3 runs to 13 residues. V was trimmed by 0 bases and J by 5 bases, leaving 8 bases between them. CDR1 is GTSNPN, CDR2 SVGIG, per germline (reference sequence). In DNA form, the CDR3 reads TGTGCCTGGAGTGTAAGTCTTCATCAGCCCCAGCATTTT. This gives the protein CAWSVSLHQPQHF.

This clone was picked up a small number of times. The chain has TRBV19 and TRBJ1-1; possible D gene TRBD1, 6 bases. The CDR3 contains 13 residues. Germline V gives CDR1 LNHDA, CDR2 SQIVND (reference sequence). With 10 bases removed from V and 0 bases from J, the gap between germline ends came to 12 bases. This chain's CDR3 is CATLDSMNTEAFF. The CDR3 DNA reads as TGTGCCACTCTGGACAGTATGAACACTGAAGCTTTCTTT. Together with reference TRBV19 and TRBJ1-1, the CDR3 gives the full variable domain: DGGITQSPKYLFRKEGQNVTLSCEQNLNHDAMYWYRQDPGQGLRLIYYSQIVNDFQKGDIAEGYSVSREKKESFPLTVTSAQKNPTAFYLCATLDSMNTEAFFGQGTRLTVV.

V gene TRBV27 combines with J gene TRBJ1-5, with TRBD1 as a possible D gene (6 bases). Trimming shortened V by 3 bases and J by 4 bases, and 13 bases separated the two germline ends. Germline V CDR1 and CDR2: MNHEY, SMNVEV (reference sequence). The CDR3 runs 15 residues. The CDR3 DNA reads TGTGCCAGCAGTTTCTCCCACAGGGAGAATCAGCCCCAGCATTTT. Amino acids: CASSFSHRENQPQHF.

The chain couples TRBV6-5 to TRBJ2-3; D possibly uses TRBD1 or TRBD2 (5 bases each). The germline V and J ends were trimmed by 10 bases and 6 bases, with 20 bases remaining between them. Germline loops: CDR1 MNHEY, CDR2 SVGAGI. This CDR3 comprises 14 residues. The CDR3: CATERLGVEDTQYF. In DNA form, the CDR3 reads TGTGCCACCGAACGGCTGGGGGTTGAGGATACGCAGTATTTT.

The chain uses TRBV18 and TRBJ2-1; D not resolved. V lost 6 bases and J 1 base, leaving 13 bases between the germline ends. In germline, CDR1 is KGHSH, CDR2 LQKENI. The CDR3 is made up of 15 amino acids. DNA of the CDR3: TGTGCCAGCTCCTCCCTCGCGGATTCCTACAATGAGCAGTTCTTC. Translation: CASSSLADSYNEQFF.

J is TRBJ2-2 and V is TRBV19; no clear D. This CDR3 contains 11 residues. Trimming removed 7 bases at V and 4 bases at J, with 4 bases between. Per the germline V gene, CDR1 is LNHDA and CDR2 is SQIVND (reference sequence). The CDR3 spells CASTSTGELFF. The CDR3 DNA sequence: TGTGCCAGTACCAGCACCGGGGAGCTGTTTTTT.